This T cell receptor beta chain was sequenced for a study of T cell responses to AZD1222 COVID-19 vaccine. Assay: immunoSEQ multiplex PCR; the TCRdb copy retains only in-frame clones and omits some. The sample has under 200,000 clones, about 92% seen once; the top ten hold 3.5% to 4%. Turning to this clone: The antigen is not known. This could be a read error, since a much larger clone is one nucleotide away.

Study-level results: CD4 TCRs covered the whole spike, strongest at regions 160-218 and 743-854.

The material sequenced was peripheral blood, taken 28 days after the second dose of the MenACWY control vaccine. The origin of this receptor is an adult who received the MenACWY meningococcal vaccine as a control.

The CDR3 loop reads CASSEHYTEAFF. CDR3 coding DNA: TGTGCCAGCAGTGAACATTACACTGAAGCTTTCTTT. The chain employs TRBV25-1 and TRBJ1-1; D is ambiguous. V lost 2 bases and J 3 bases, leaving 4 bases between the germline ends. Germline CDR1 is MGHDK and CDR2 is SYGVNS. The CDR3 consists of 12 residues. The complete variable domain, with remaining parts taken from reference TRBV25-1 and TRBJ1-1, reads EADIYQTPRYLVIGTGKKITLECSQTMGHDKMYWYQQDPGMELHLIHYSYGVNSTEKGDLSSESTVSRIRTEHFPLTLESARPSHTSQYLCASSEHYTEAFFGQGTRLTVV.